A selection of T cell receptor beta chains follows, all from one sample in a study of beta chain features in type 1 diabetes. Here immunoSEQ multiplex PCR was the method, and the copy in TCRdb shows in-frame clones only, minus some. The repertoire consists of 53,000 or so clones, with 55% to 80% occurring once and the leading ten covering approximately 0.3%. The sequenced sample was stem cell memory CD4+ T cells from blood. Receptors were obtained from a woman aged 30 to 39 with type 1 diabetes. Both conserved end residues are part of each CDR3. The D gene is left open where the match is weak. Only some rows state a clone size, as once, few, many or a class for expanded clones.

TRBJ2-1 TRBV30 TRBD2 14 NA TGTGCCTGTATGGGACTAGCGGGAGTGAGAGAGCAGTTCTTC CACMGLAGVREQFF
TRBJ2-1 TRBV19 NA 14 NA TGTGCCAGTAGAGGGGGGACTACCTACAATGAGCAGTTCTTC CASRGGTTYNEQFF
TRBJ1-1 TRBV18 NA 16 NA TGTGCCAGCTCACCTGCGCTGGCGGGGCGGGAGACTGAAGCTTTCTTT CASSPALAGRETEAFF
TRBJ1-2 TRBV7-9 NA 14 few TGTGCCAGCAGCTTAGGTCAGGGGAACTATGGCTACACCTTC CASSLGQGNYGYTF
TRBJ2-7 TRBV27 TRBD2 18 NA TGTGCCAGCACCCCGCCCGGCCTAGCGGGAGGGCAAATCTACGAGCAGTACTTC CASTPPGLAGGQIYEQYF
TRBJ2-7 TRBV7-2 TRBD2 15 once TGTGCCAGCAGCCTTAGCGGGATCAGCTCCTACGAGCAGTACTTC CASSLSGISSYEQYF
TRBJ1-1 TRBV5-5 TRBD1 13 NA TGTGCCAGCAGGCGGACAGGGAACACTGAAGCTTTCTTT CASRRTGNTEAFF
TRBJ1-5 TRBV18 TRBD1 15 NA TGTGCCAGCTCACCACTATCAGGGGGGAATCAGCCCCAGCATTTT CASSPLSGGNQPQHF
TRBJ2-3 TRBV10-1 NA 14 few TGCGCCAGCATGGCAGGGTTTGGGGCAGATACGCAGTATTTT CASMAGFGADTQYF
TRBJ2-1 TRBV7-2 TRBD2 16 NA TGTGCCAGCAGCTACCCTGGCGGGAGGGCCATAAATGAGCAGTTCTTC CASSYPGGRAINEQFF
TRBJ2-3 TRBV29-1 NA 12 few TGCAGCGTTGCCAGGGGGGCAGATACGCAGTATTTT CSVARGADTQYF
TRBJ2-3 TRBV14 TRBD1 16 NA TGTGCCAGCAGCCAAGCTTGGACAGGGGGTACAGATACGCAGTATTTT CASSQAWTGGTDTQYF
TRBJ1-2 TRBV7-8 TRBD1 15 NA TGTGCCAGCAGCCCGGGACAGGGAAGCAACTATGGCTACACCTTC CASSPGQGSNYGYTF
TRBJ2-1 TRBV19 TRBD2 16 NA TGTGCCAGTAGTATAGCGGTTAGCGGGACTTACAATGAGCAGTTCTTC CASSIAVSGTYNEQFF
TRBJ2-2 TRBV5-6 NA 13 NA TGTGCCAGCAGCGCGGACAGCACCGGGGAGCTGTTTTTT CASSADSTGELFF
TRBJ1-2 TRBV19 NA 14 NA TGTGCCAGTAGTATAGAGGTGGTGGGGGCCGGCTACACCTTC CASSIEVVGAGYTF
TRBJ2-1 TRBV30 NA 14 NA TGTGCCTGGAGTTTTGGTAACGGGTACAATGAGCAGTTCTTC CAWSFGNGYNEQFF
TRBJ2-5 TRBV5-1 TRBD1 15 NA TGCGCCAGCAGCTTTACCGGGACAGGGAGTGAGACCCAGTACTTC CASSFTGTGSETQYF